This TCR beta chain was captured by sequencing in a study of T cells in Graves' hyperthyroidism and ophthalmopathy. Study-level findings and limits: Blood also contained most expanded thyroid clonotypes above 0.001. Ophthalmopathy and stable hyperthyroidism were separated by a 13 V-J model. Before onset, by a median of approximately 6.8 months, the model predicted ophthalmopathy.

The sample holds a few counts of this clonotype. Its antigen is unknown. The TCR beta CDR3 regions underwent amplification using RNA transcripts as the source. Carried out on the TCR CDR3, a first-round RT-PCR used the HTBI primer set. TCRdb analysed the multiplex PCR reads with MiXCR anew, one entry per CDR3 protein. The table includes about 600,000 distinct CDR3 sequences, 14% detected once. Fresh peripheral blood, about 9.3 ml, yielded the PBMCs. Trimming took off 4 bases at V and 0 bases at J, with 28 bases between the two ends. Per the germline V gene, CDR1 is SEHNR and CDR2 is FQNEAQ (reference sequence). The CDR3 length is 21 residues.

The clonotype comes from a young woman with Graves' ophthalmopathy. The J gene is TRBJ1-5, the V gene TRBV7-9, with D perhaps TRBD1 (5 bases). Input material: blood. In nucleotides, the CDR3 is TGTGCCAGCAGCTCCTTCGACCCCGCCGGGGCAGAAAAGAATAGCAATCAGCCCCAGCATTTT. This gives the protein CASSSFDPAGAEKNSNQPQHF.